Listed below are T cell receptor beta chains from one sample, sequenced in a study of cytomegalovirus exposure and HLA in healthy donors. Using immunoSEQ multiplex PCR, the repertoire was profiled, and TCRdb retains in-frame clones only, with some absent. Here the sample spans some 190,000 clones, over 70% being singletons. Sequencing was performed on PBMCs. These receptors all come from a man under 40 in good health and CMV-seronegative. CDR3s include the opening cysteine and the closing phenylalanine or tryptophan. A D gene is named only where the DNA matches it firmly. Where a row states a size, it is once, few, many or the class of an expanded clone; other rows omit it.

D gene	V gene	J gene	clone size	CDR3 protein	CDR3 DNA
NA	TRBV5-6	TRBJ2-7	NA	CASSHLNRAYEQYF	TGTGCCAGCAGCCATCTGAACAGGGCCTACGAGCAGTACTTC
TRBD2	TRBV5-1	TRBJ2-7	NA	CASSFASGNEQYF	TGCGCCAGCAGCTTCGCTAGCGGGAACGAGCAGTACTTC
TRBD1	TRBV28	TRBJ2-7	NA	CASSFGQGYEQYF	TGTGCCAGCAGTTTCGGACAGGGCTACGAGCAGTACTTC
NA	TRBV28	TRBJ1-1	NA	CASSLRLQKVAFF	TGTGCCAGCAGTCTTCGACTCCAAAAGGTCGCTTTCTTT
NA	TRBV6-5	TRBJ2-1	once	CASSYRASHNEQFF	TGTGCCAGCAGTTACCGAGCGTCCCACAATGAGCAGTTCTTC
TRBD1	TRBV28	TRBJ1-2	NA	CASRTGTGVKGYTF	TGTGCCAGCAGAACCGGGACAGGGGTAAAGGGCTACACCTTC
TRBD1	TRBV7-2	TRBJ1-2	NA	CASSPYRGQGYGYTF	TGTGCCAGCAGCCCATACAGGGGGCAGGGCTATGGCTACACCTTC
TRBD1	TRBV19	TRBJ2-7	NA	CASSIGGTASYEQYF	TGTGCCAGTAGTATAGGTGGGACAGCCTCCTACGAGCAGTACTTC
TRBD2	TRBV6-6	TRBJ2-7	NA	CASSTGLAGGPYEQYF	TGTGCCAGCAGTACAGGACTAGCGGGAGGGCCCTACGAGCAGTACTTC
TRBD2	TRBV19	TRBJ2-3	few	CASKIAGEFTDTQYF	TGTGCCAGTAAAATCGCGGGAGAATTCACAGATACGCAGTATTTT
NA	TRBV19	TRBJ2-6	NA	CASSRGSGVFSESGANVLTF	TGTGCCAGTAGCCGGGGCTCGGGGGTATTCTCTGAATCTGGGGCCAACGTCCTGACTTTC
NA	TRBV20-1	TRBJ1-2	NA	CSASRGAGYTF	TGCAGTGCCTCCCGGGGGGCTGGCTACACCTTC
TRBD2	TRBV5-1	TRBJ2-7	NA	CASSPVGTSGSDNEQYF	TGCGCCAGCAGCCCGGTAGGGACTAGCGGGAGCGATAACGAGCAGTACTTC
NA	TRBV7-9	TRBJ2-7	NA	CASSSTRATYEQYF	TGTGCCAGCAGCAGCACGAGGGCGACCTACGAGCAGTACTTC
TRBD2	TRBV7-9	TRBJ2-7	NA	CASPPSGGTPNEQYF	TGTGCCAGCCCCCCCTCGGGGGGGACTCCTAACGAGCAGTACTTC
TRBD1	TRBV5-1	TRBJ1-2	NA	CASSLGALGDSFYGYTF	TGCGCCAGCAGTTTAGGGGCCCTCGGGGACAGCTTCTATGGCTACACCTTC
NA	TRBV5-1	TRBJ2-3	NA	CASSLIPSTDTQYF	TGCGCCAGCAGCTTGATTCCTAGCACAGATACGCAGTATTTT
TRBD1	TRBV2	TRBJ1-5	NA	CASGPPGGGQPQHF	TGTGCCAGCGGCCCCCCAGGGGGCGGACAGCCCCAGCATTTT
TRBD1	TRBV30	TRBJ2-7	NA	CAWSPGQGHEQYF	TGTGCCTGGAGCCCGGGACAGGGGCACGAGCAGTACTTC
TRBD1	TRBV6-1	TRBJ2-7	NA	CASSEPRSHRGYEQYF	TGTGCCAGCAGTGAGCCCCGCTCGCACAGGGGGTACGAGCAGTACTTC
NA	TRBV28	TRBJ1-6	NA	CAGRESYNSPLHF	TGTGCCGGCAGGGAGTCCTATAATTCACCCCTCCACTTT
NA	TRBV11-2	TRBJ1-3	NA	CASAPRAPGNTIYF	TGTGCCAGCGCGCCCAGGGCCCCTGGAAACACCATATATTTT
TRBD1	TRBV14	TRBJ2-1	NA	CASSQDGQGNEQFF	TGTGCCAGCAGCCAAGACGGACAGGGCAATGAGCAGTTCTTC
NA	TRBV19	TRBJ2-3	once	CASSLRRSTDTQYF	TGTGCCAGTAGCCTGAGGAGGTCCACAGATACGCAGTATTTT
TRBD1	TRBV6-4	TRBJ1-1	few	CASSDLRDRGAEAFF	TGTGCCAGCAGTGACTTGAGGGACAGGGGGGCTGAAGCTTTCTTT
TRBD1	TRBV6-6	TRBJ1-2	few	CASREGQLANYGYTF	TGTGCCAGCAGGGAGGGACAGCTAGCTAACTATGGCTACACCTTC